One sample yielded the 27 T cell receptor beta chains listed below, sequenced in a study of blood T cell repertoires in COVID-19. Produced via immunoSEQ multiplex PCR; TCRdb's table is partial and in-frame only. The repertoire has around 200,000 clones, roughly 80% of them found once; the top ten carry under 3%. Source material: peripheral blood. These receptors all come from a human donor with acute or convalescent COVID-19. The donor label of this sample is uncertain.

The chain combines TRBV19 with TRBJ2-7; TRBD2 matches at 7 bases. J was trimmed by 3 bases and V by 5 bases; bases with no gene match: 7. The CDR3 is made up of 14 amino acids. From germline, CDR1 is LNHDA and CDR2 SQIVND (reference sequence). CDR3 DNA: TGTGCCAGTAGTTCTGGACTAGGAGGCTACGAGCAGTACTTC. It is translated as CASSSGLGGYEQYF.

The V gene is TRBV5-1, the J gene TRBJ2-2; possible D gene TRBD2, 6 bases. This CDR3 has 17 amino acids. The V gene's germline CDR1 is SGHRS and CDR2 YFSETQ. Trimming left V 4 bases short and J 0 bases short, with 16 bases between. CDR3 DNA sequence: TGCGCCAGCAGCCCGGCTATTAGCGGTCCGAACACCGGGGAGCTGTTTTTT. It is translated as CASSPAISGPNTGELFF.

This sequence joins TRBV30 and TRBJ1-4, with 7 bases lining up with TRBD1. Germline loops: CDR1 GTSNPN, CDR2 SVGIG (reference sequence). V lost 1 base to trimming and J lost 4 bases; unmatched junction nucleotides: 0. The length of the CDR3 is 13 residues. CDR3 nucleotides: TGTGCCTGGAGTGCAGGGGGTAATGAAAAACTGTTTTTT. It translates to CAWSAGGNEKLFF.

V and J are TRBV30 and TRBJ2-3; 8 bases are shared with TRBD1. Trimming cost V 2 bases and J 1 base; bases outside gene matches: 11. The germline V gene has CDR1 GTSNPN and CDR2 SVGIG (reference sequence). CDR3 length: 17 residues. CDR3 nucleotides: TGTGCCTGGAGTCCGGCCCCCGGGACAGGTGGCACAGATACGCAGTATTTT. Amino acid sequence: CAWSPAPGTGGTDTQYF.

For the CDR3, the DNA is TGTGCCAGCAGCTTAATGCCCCCACAGGGGGCGGACACTGAAGCTTTCTTT. This sequence encodes CASSLMPPQGADTEAFF. This chain joins TRBV7-3 and TRBJ1-1, with TRBD1 matching over 9 bases. Unmatched junction bases numbered 9, after V lost 1 base and J lost 3 bases. The germline V gene has CDR1 SGHTA and CDR2 FQGTGA. This CDR3 has 17 residues.

This chain links TRBV9 with TRBJ2-5, with D tentatively TRBD1 (5 bases). Germline lookup yields CDR1 SGDLS and CDR2 YYNGEE. V lost 4 bases, J lost 4 bases, and 11 bases lay in between. The CDR3 consists of 13 residues. The CDR3 spells CASSSRVLETQYF. The CDR3 bases are TGTGCCAGCAGCTCCAGGGTTTTAGAGACCCAGTACTTC.

CDR3 bases: TGTGCCTGGAGCCCCGCAGGGGGAACAGGTGAAAAACTGTTTTTT. It is translated as CAWSPAGGTGEKLFF. This chain joins TRBV30 and TRBJ1-4, with 7 bases aligning to TRBD1. The CDR3 totals 15 residues. V lost 3 bases, J lost 7 bases, and 11 bases stayed unmatched. Germline CDR1 is GTSNPN and CDR2 is SVGIG (reference sequence).

The rearrangement links TRBV6-5 to TRBJ1-1; D is ambiguous. V lost 0 bases and J 4 bases, leaving 15 bases between the germline ends. Germline V gene lookup returns CDR1 MNHEY and CDR2 SVGAGI. The CDR3 has 16 amino acids. For the CDR3, the DNA is TGTGCCAGCAGTTACTCGACCCCGGGAATACCCACTGAAGCTTTCTTT. Its protein is CASSYSTPGIPTEAFF.

J is TRBJ2-3 and V is TRBV11-3; the match to TRBD2 covers 8 bases. V shed 1 base and J 0 bases; nucleotides not matched to a gene: 6. CDR3 length: 17 amino acids. CDR1 SGHNT and CDR2 YENEEA come from the germline V gene. The CDR3 DNA is TGTGCCAGCAGCTTAGTCGGGGGGGACGGTAGCACAGATACGCAGTATTTT. Translated, it gives CASSLVGGDGSTDTQYF.

The gene calls are TRBV6-5 and TRBJ1-5; 7 bases match TRBD1. The trim removed 10 bases at V and 5 bases at J, leaving 14 bases unmatched. Germline V gene data show CDR1 as MNHEY and CDR2 as SVGAGI. The CDR3 runs to 15 residues. For the CDR3, the DNA is TGTGCCACGCTACAATCATACAGGGGAGATCAGCCCCAGCATTTT. Its translation: CATLQSYRGDQPQHF.

The rearrangement links TRBV15 to TRBJ2-7, with 7 positions matching TRBD2. Looked up from germline, CDR1 is LNHNV and CDR2 is YYDKDF (reference sequence). CDR3 length: 15 amino acids. Unmatched junction bases numbered 10, after V lost 5 bases and J lost 3 bases. CDR3 bases: TGTGCCACCAGCGGGGGGGGTAGGGTAGACTACGAGCAGTACTTC. Translating gives CATSGGGRVDYEQYF.

The chain employs TRBV3-1 (or the pseudogene TRBV3-2) and TRBJ2-7, with 7 nucleotides matching TRBD1. V was clipped by 1 base and J by 7 bases; unmatched bases: 10. The CDR3 spans 15 residues. The V gene's germline CDR1 is LGHDT and CDR2 YNNKEL (reference sequence). DNA of the CDR3: TGTGCCAGCAGCCAAGGTCTACAGGGGTTCGGGGAGCAGTACTTC. Translated: CASSQGLQGFGEQYF.

This chain connects TRBV4-1 to TRBJ1-6; 7 bases map to TRBD1. Germline CDR1 MGHRA, CDR2 YSYEKL. CDR3 length: 14 residues. After removal of 8 bases from V and 7 bases from J, the junction contained 8 bases not matched to a gene. The CDR3 DNA is TGCGCCAGCCTGGGGACAGACCCCAATTCACCCCTCCACTTT. Amino acids: CASLGTDPNSPLHF.

V usage is TRBV4-1 and J usage is TRBJ1-5, with 10 bases fitting TRBD1. The ends lost 4 bases at V and 6 bases at J; junction bases unmatched: 12. Germline V gene lookup returns CDR1 MGHRA and CDR2 YSYEKL. The CDR3 consists of 17 residues. CDR3 protein: CASSRVAGTGAAQPQHF. CDR3 sequence (DNA): TGCGCCAGCAGCCGTGTAGCCGGGACAGGGGCAGCTCAGCCCCAGCATTTT.

This clone was seen only a few times. The chain combines TRBV30 with TRBJ1-2, with 7 positions matching TRBD1. V shed 3 bases, J shed 6 bases, and the junction held 10 bases outside the gene matches. Germline values: CDR1 GTSNPN, CDR2 SVGIG (reference sequence). This CDR3 has 14 amino acids. The CDR3 DNA is TGTGCCTGGAGCGAGAACAGGGGTCCCCATGGCTACACCTTC. This codes for CAWSENRGPHGYTF.

J is TRBJ2-1 and V is TRBV14; 15 positions agree with TRBD2. Trimming at V came to 4 bases and at J to 8 bases, leaving 3 bases not matched to a gene. This CDR3 is built from 15 residues. Germline V gene data show CDR1 as SGHDN and CDR2 as FVKESK. The DNA of the CDR3 is TGTGCCAGCAGCCGGACTAGCGGGGGGGTGGATGAGCAGTTCTTC. It codes for CASSRTSGGVDEQFF.

The J gene is TRBJ2-1, the V gene TRBV9; D remains unclear. Between the trimmed V and J ends, which lost 1 base and 6 bases, there was a span of 5 bases. The germline V gene encodes CDR1 SGDLS and CDR2 YYNGEE. This CDR3 is built from 12 residues. The CDR3 region is CASSVIGNEQFF. CDR3 DNA sequence: TGTGCCAGCAGCGTAATCGGCAATGAGCAGTTCTTC. The full variable domain, rest sourced from reference TRBV9 and TRBJ2-1, is DSGVTQTPKHLITATGQRVTLRCSPRSGDLSVYWYQQSLDQGLQFLIQYYNGEERAKGNILERFSAQQFPDLHSELNLSSLELGDSALYFCASSVIGNEQFFGPGTRLTVL.

The gene calls are TRBV5-1 and TRBJ2-7, with D tentatively TRBD2 (6 bases). From germline, CDR1 is SGHRS and CDR2 YFSETQ. V lost 2 bases to trimming and J lost 3 bases, with 21 bases between them. The CDR3 is 17 residues long. The CDR3 DNA is TGCGCCAGCAGCTTAGATCCGGGACTGGAAGTAGGCTACGAGCAGTACTTC. Translated: CASSLDPGLEVGYEQYF. Together with reference TRBV5-1 and TRBJ2-7, the CDR3 gives the full variable domain: KAGVTQTPRYLIKTRGQQVTLSCSPISGHRSVSWYQQTPGQGLQFLFEYFSETQRNKGNFPGRFSGRQFSNSRSEMNVSTLELGDSALYLCASSLDPGLEVGYEQYFGPGTRLTVT.

V usage is TRBV5-8 and J usage is TRBJ1-1; TRBD1 aligns across 7 bases. V gave up 5 bases and J gave up 8 bases; unmatched junction bases: 9. This CDR3 has 13 residues. Germline V gene lookup returns CDR1 SGHTS and CDR2 YDEGEE. This chain's CDR3 is CASSPGDSSEAFF. CDR3 DNA: TGTGCCAGCAGTCCCGGGGACAGTTCCGAAGCTTTCTTT.

The chain recombines TRBV19 with TRBJ1-5; D remains ambiguous. V lost 1 base and J 1 base, leaving 11 bases between the germline ends. Germline V gene sequence: CDR1 LNHDA, CDR2 SQIVND (reference sequence). This CDR3 is built from 16 residues. The CDR3 nucleotides are TGTGCCAGTAGTATAGGATCCGTCCTAAGCAATCAGCCCCAGCATTTT. This sequence encodes CASSIGSVLSNQPQHF.

V and J are TRBV6-5 and TRBJ2-3; 14 bases match TRBD2. V dropped 2 bases and J dropped 5; count of bases not matched to a gene: 3. The length of the CDR3 is 16 residues. Germline loops: CDR1 MNHEY, CDR2 SVGAGI. CDR3 bases: TGTGCCAGCAGTTACGGGACTAGCGGGAGCGGAGATACGCAGTATTTT. Residues: CASSYGTSGSGDTQYF.

This clone showed up just once. The gene calls are TRBV9 and TRBJ2-1; 12 nucleotides match TRBD2. Looked up from germline, CDR1 is SGDLS and CDR2 is YYNGEE. V lost 2 bases and J lost 8; bases outside the gene matches: 8. CDR3 length: 16 amino acids. CDR3 loop: CASSVGPGLAGDEQFF. The CDR3 DNA reads TGTGCCAGCAGCGTTGGCCCGGGACTAGCGGGCGATGAGCAGTTCTTC.

This chain links TRBV11-1 with TRBJ1-2, with 7 bases aligning to TRBD1. In germline, CDR1 is SGHAT, CDR2 FQDESV (reference sequence). The CDR3 contains 15 residues. V lost 6 bases and J lost 4; bases outside the gene matches: 11. The CDR3: CASSQPPTGSYGYTF. CDR3 in DNA: TGTGCCAGCAGTCAACCGCCGACAGGGTCCTATGGCTACACCTTC.

This chain connects TRBV27 to TRBJ1-1; TRBD1 agrees at 7 bases. The CDR3 totals 13 residues. Trimming at V came to 9 bases and at J to 7 bases, leaving 11 bases not matched to a gene. In germline, CDR1 is MNHEY, CDR2 SMNVEV (reference sequence). DNA of the CDR3: TGTGCCAGTCCGATCGGGACAGATTTTGAAGCTTTCTTT. Protein: CASPIGTDFEAFF.

The gene calls are TRBV11-3 and TRBJ2-5; tentative D call: TRBD2 (7 bases). The CDR3 consists of 14 residues. Trimming pared 5 bases from V and 0 bases from J, leaving 10 bases between. Germline assignment: CDR1 SGHNT and CDR2 YENEEA. The CDR3 DNA reads as TGTGCCAGCAGCGGGGGGGGCGACCAAGAGACCCAGTACTTC. Encoded protein: CASSGGGDQETQYF.

This clone was observed once. This chain links TRBV7-5 with TRBJ1-2; TRBD1, the table's D call, was not compared with the DNA. TRBV7-5 is noted as a pseudogene. The CDR3 consists of 19 residues. The CDR3 sequence is CARSSPQDKPTGVGYGYTF. The CDR3 DNA sequence: TGTGCCAGAAGCTCACCCCAGGATAAACCGACAGGGGTGGGCTATGGCTACACCTTC.

This chain joins TRBV7-9 and TRBJ1-1; the match to TRBD1 covers 8 bases. Per the germline V gene, CDR1 is SEHNR and CDR2 is FQNEAQ (reference sequence). The V gene end was trimmed by 7 bases and the J gene end by 5 bases; junction bases not matched to a gene: 15. The CDR3 loop spans 16 amino acids. The CDR3 sequence: CASTPIRSGGGTEAFF. As DNA, the CDR3 is TGTGCCAGCACTCCCATACGATCAGGGGGCGGAACTGAAGCTTTCTTT.